This T cell receptor beta chain is from a study of cytotoxic CD8 clonotypes in ibrutinib-treated CLL. Whole-study results and caveats: Baseline clonality exceeded age-matched healthy donors and tracked circulating CD8+ T-cell counts.

The CDR3 is made up of 16 amino acids. The V gene lost 0 bases and the J gene lost 4 bases, with 15 bases spanning the gap. Looked up from germline, CDR1 is LNHNV and CDR2 is YYDKDF (reference sequence). Worth noting for this clone: Its antigen remains unidentified.

Using immunoSEQ multiplex PCR, the repertoire was profiled, and TCRdb retains in-frame clones only, with some absent. The sample holds tens of thousands of clones, 53% seen once. The rearrangement links TRBV15 to TRBJ1-2; D might be TRBD1 (6 bases). The clonotype originates from a human donor with chronic lymphocytic leukemia. The starting material was PBMCs, obtained after 12 months of ibrutinib treatment. The chain's CDR3 is CATSRDRGRGTYGYTF. The CDR3, as DNA: TGTGCCACCAGCAGAGATCGGGGCAGGGGAACCTATGGCTACACCTTC.